The rows below give T cell receptor beta chains drawn from one sample of a study of a mutant IDH1 vaccine in newly diagnosed glioma. This table comes from immunoSEQ multiplex PCR, and its TCRdb copy is limited to in-frame clones, with some not included. The sample comprises over 50,000 clones, over 70% of which are singletons, and approximately 12% rests with the top ten. What these receptors recognize is not known. Sequenced here: PBMCs, sampled from a glioma patient whose treatment included an IDH1 peptide vaccine. The receptor source for this set is a man aged 18 to 30 with glioma. CDR3s include the opening cysteine and the closing phenylalanine or tryptophan. D genes are given only for firm matches. A row's size may be missing; if present it is once, few, many or a size class.

cdr3_length,d_call,j_call,v_call,clone_size,cdr3_nt,cdr3_aa
15,NA,TRBJ2-1,TRBV6-5,NA,TGTGCCAGCAGTTACGGTCGGGGCCCATACAATGAGCAGTTCTTC,CASSYGRGPYNEQFF
20,TRBD2,TRBJ2-2,TRBV10-3,NA,TGTGCCATCAGTGAGAGAAAGGGACTAGCGGGGGGTACGAACACCGGGGAGCTGTTTTTT,CAISERKGLAGGTNTGELFF
13,NA,TRBJ1-6,TRBV27,few,TGTGCCAGCTGGGATTTTGGGGCTTCACCCCTCCACTTT,CASWDFGASPLHF
15,NA,TRBJ2-1,TRBV7-9,NA,TGTGCCAGCAGCTTGAAACAGAACTCCTACAATGAGCAGTTCTTC,CASSLKQNSYNEQFF
11,TRBD1,TRBJ1-1,TRBV30,NA,TGTGCCTCGTACAGGGGGTTGGAAGCTTTCTTT,CASYRGLEAFF
14,TRBD2,TRBJ2-1,TRBV30,NA,TGTGCCTCGAGAGGACTAGCGGGAATCAATGAGCAGTTCTTC,CASRGLAGINEQFF
15,NA,TRBJ2-4,TRBV7-9,NA,TGTGCCAGCAGCTTAGCGTCGGGGGTCAAAAACATTCAGTACTTC,CASSLASGVKNIQYF
16,NA,TRBJ1-4,TRBV4-3,NA,TGCGCCAGCAGCCAACGGGAGCGGAGACCCAATGAAAAACTGTTTTTT,CASSQRERRPNEKLFF
14,TRBD1,TRBJ1-1,TRBV11-2,NA,TGTGCCAGCGTCACCGGGACAGGGTTTACTGAAGCTTTCTTT,CASVTGTGFTEAFF
17,NA,TRBJ2-1,TRBV9,NA,TGTGCCAGCAGCGAGGGAGGTCGGCCAGGGCCTTACAATGAGCAGTTCTTC,CASSEGGRPGPYNEQFF
17,NA,TRBJ1-1,TRBV4-1,NA,TGCGCCAGCAGCCGTCCGGGGACGGTGTATTTGAACACTGAAGCTTTCTTT,CASSRPGTVYLNTEAFF
13,TRBD1,TRBJ1-1,TRBV18,once,TGTGCCAGTCTACAGGGGGCGGACACTGAAGCTTTCTTT,CASLQGADTEAFF
13,NA,TRBJ2-7,TRBV19,NA,TGTGCCAGTAGTATAGTATTGGACACAGAGCAGTACTTC,CASSIVLDTEQYF
16,NA,TRBJ2-2,TRBV19,NA,TGTGCCAGTAGTACCACAGGATATCCGAACACCGGGGAGCTGTTTTTT,CASSTTGYPNTGELFF
11,NA,TRBJ2-7,TRBV27,NA,TGTGCCAGCAGTTTAGGGGGCGAGCAGTACTTC,CASSLGGEQYF
15,NA,TRBJ2-2,TRBV18,once,TGTGCCAGCTCACCACGACAGCCGAACACCGGGGAGCTGTTTTTT,CASSPRQPNTGELFF
16,TRBD2,TRBJ2-1,TRBV19,once,TGTGCCAGTGGACTAGCGGGAGTCCCTTCCTACAATGAGCAGTTCTTC,CASGLAGVPSYNEQFF
14,TRBD1,TRBJ1-1,TRBV7-6,NA,TGTGCCAGCAGCCAGGGACAGATGAACACTGAAGCTTTCTTT,CASSQGQMNTEAFF
17,NA,TRBJ2-2,TRBV27,NA,TGTGCCAGCAGAGAGGTCGGTCGGGCCTCGAACACCGGGGAGCTGTTTTTT,CASREVGRASNTGELFF
13,TRBD2,TRBJ2-7,TRBV10-3,once,TGTGCCATCAGTGTCCTAGCGGGAGTCGAGCAGTACTTC,CAISVLAGVEQYF
13,NA,TRBJ2-7,TRBV25-1,NA,TGTGCCAGCAGTTTCGGTAGTCGAGACGAGCAGTACTTC,CASSFGSRDEQYF
16,NA,TRBJ1-1,TRBV19,few,TGTGCCAGTAGTATACCCGGGGCTGGGAAGGGTACTGAAGCTTTCTTT,CASSIPGAGKGTEAFF
19,TRBD2,TRBJ2-7,TRBV4-3,NA,TGCGCCAGCAGCCCCCGACTAGCGGGAGGGCCGGAGTTCGCCTACGAGCAGTACTTC,CASSPRLAGGPEFAYEQYF
13,NA,TRBJ2-1,TRBV7-7,NA,TGTGCTAGCAGTCCGGGACCGAACAATGAGCAGTTCTTC,CASSPGPNNEQFF
16,TRBD2,TRBJ2-5,TRBV9,NA,TGTGCCAGCAGCGTAGAAGGTCTAGCGGGAGCGGAGACCCAGTACTTC,CASSVEGLAGAETQYF
13,TRBD1,TRBJ1-1,TRBV6-5,NA,TGTGCCAGCAGGATCCCGAACAGGGGCGCAGCTTTCTTT,CASRIPNRGAAFF
15,NA,TRBJ2-2,TRBV7-9,once,TGTGCCAGCAGCTTAGAAGACAAGAACACCGGGGAGCTGTTTTTT,CASSLEDKNTGELFF
14,NA,TRBJ2-1,TRBV7-2,NA,TGTGCCAGCAGCTTTGTTTTGTCCCACAATGAGCAGTTCTTC,CASSFVLSHNEQFF
15,NA,TRBJ2-5,TRBV5-1,NA,TGCGCCAGCAGCTTGGGGACAGTAATTCAAGAGACCCAGTACTTC,CASSLGTVIQETQYF